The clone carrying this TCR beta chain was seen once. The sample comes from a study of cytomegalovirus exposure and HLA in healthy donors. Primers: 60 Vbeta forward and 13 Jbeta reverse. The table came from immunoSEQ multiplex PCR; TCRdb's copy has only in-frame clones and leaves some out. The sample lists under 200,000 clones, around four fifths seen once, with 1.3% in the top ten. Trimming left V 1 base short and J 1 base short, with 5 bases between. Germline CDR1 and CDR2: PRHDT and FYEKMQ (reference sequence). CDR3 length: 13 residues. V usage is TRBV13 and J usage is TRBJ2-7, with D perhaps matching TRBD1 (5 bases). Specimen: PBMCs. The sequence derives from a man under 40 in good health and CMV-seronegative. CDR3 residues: CASSLEGSYEQYF. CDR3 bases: TGTGCCAGCAGCTTAGAGGGGTCCTACGAGCAGTACTTC.